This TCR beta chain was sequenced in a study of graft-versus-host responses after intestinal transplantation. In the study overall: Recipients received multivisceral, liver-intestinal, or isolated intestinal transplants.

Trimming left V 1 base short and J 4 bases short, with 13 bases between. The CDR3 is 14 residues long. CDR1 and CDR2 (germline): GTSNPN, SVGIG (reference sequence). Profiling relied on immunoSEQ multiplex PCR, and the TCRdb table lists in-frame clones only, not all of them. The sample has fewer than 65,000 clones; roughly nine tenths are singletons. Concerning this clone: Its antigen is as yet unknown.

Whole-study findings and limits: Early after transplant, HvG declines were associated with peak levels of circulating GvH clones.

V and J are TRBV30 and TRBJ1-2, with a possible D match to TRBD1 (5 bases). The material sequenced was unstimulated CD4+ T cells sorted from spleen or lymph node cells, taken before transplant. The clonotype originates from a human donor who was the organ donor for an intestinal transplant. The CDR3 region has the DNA TGTGCCTGGAGTGATCCCGGGACTTCCTATGGCTACACCTTC. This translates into CAWSDPGTSYGYTF.